Presented here are 20 T cell receptor beta chains from one specimen sequenced in a study of blood T cell repertoires in COVID-19. Only in-frame clones appear in the TCRdb table, and some are missing; sequencing was by immunoSEQ multiplex PCR. The table includes roughly 87,000 clones, approximately 90% detected once. Input material: peripheral blood. The receptors come from a man between 60 and 70 years old with acute or convalescent COVID-19.

The chain employs TRBV7-9 and TRBJ2-5; 8 bases are a match to TRBD2. V lost 1 base, J lost 1 base, and 5 bases stayed unmatched. The CDR3 loop spans 16 amino acids. CDR1 and CDR2 (germline): SEHNR, FQNEAQ (reference sequence). This chain's CDR3 is CASSLGAGGFQETQYF. CDR3 sequence (DNA): TGTGCCAGCAGCTTAGGGGCGGGGGGATTCCAAGAGACCCAGTACTTC.

In DNA, the CDR3 is TGTGCCAGCAGCCCCAGACAGGGCACTGAAGCTTTCTTT. Translating gives CASSPRQGTEAFF. The gene calls are TRBV2 and TRBJ1-1, with 7 positions matching TRBD1. Germline CDR1 reads SNHLY; CDR2 reads FYNNEI. The CDR3 covers 13 residues. Trimming at V came to 6 bases and at J to 4 bases, leaving 5 bases not matched to a gene.

The chain recombines TRBV7-8 with TRBJ1-1; no clear D. Germline CDR1 and CDR2: SGHVS and FQNEAQ. CDR3 size: 15 residues. Between the trimmed V and J ends, which lost 1 base and 1 base, there was a span of 10 bases. The CDR3 DNA reads TGTGCCAGCAGCTTAGTTCAGTTCGCGAACACTGAAGCTTTCTTT. Translation: CASSLVQFANTEAFF.

V and J are TRBV4-1 and TRBJ2-7; 12 bases are shared with TRBD2. CDR3 length: 16 amino acids. The junction had 5 bases not matched to a gene; V was cut back by 0 bases and J by 5 bases. The V gene's germline CDR1 is MGHRA and CDR2 YSYEKL. CDR3 residues: CASSQDPSGGVHEQYF. Here the CDR3 DNA reads TGCGCCAGCAGCCAAGACCCTAGCGGGGGGGTTCACGAGCAGTACTTC.

This clone was observed once. The chain links TRBV15 to TRBJ2-2; D may be TRBD2 (6 bases). The ends were cut back, 4 bases at V and 5 bases at J, with 11 bases in the middle. This CDR3 region has 14 residues. CDR1 LNHNV and CDR2 YYDKDF come from the germline V gene (reference sequence). The CDR3 nucleotides read TGTGCCACCAGCACCGCGGGATATACCGGGGAGCTGTTTTTT. As protein: CATSTAGYTGELFF.

V is TRBV30 and J is TRBJ1-2, with D possibly matching TRBD1 (5 bases). V shed 3 bases and J shed 6 bases, with 14 bases lying between them. CDR3 length: 13 amino acids. Germline V gene sequence: CDR1 GTSNPN, CDR2 SVGIG (reference sequence). The CDR3 region has the DNA TGTGCCTGGAGCCGTCAGGGAAACGATGGCTACACCTTC. This translates into CAWSRQGNDGYTF.

This clone was picked up one time. V is TRBV7-2 and J is TRBJ1-2, with TRBD1 as a possible D gene (6 bases). The length of the CDR3 is 16 residues. V dropped 3 bases and J dropped 4 bases, with 18 bases sitting between them. CDR1 is SGHTA, CDR2 FQGNSA, per germline. The CDR3 loop is CASSFPGGNNVYGYTF. DNA for the CDR3: TGTGCCAGCAGCTTCCCGGGGGGCAACAACGTCTATGGCTACACCTTC.

The rearrangement uses TRBV5-4 and TRBJ1-2, with D tentatively TRBD1 (5 bases). The CDR3 has 14 amino acids. Germline V gives CDR1 SGHNT, CDR2 YYREEE (reference sequence). The ends were cut back, 3 bases at V and 10 bases at J, with 19 bases in the middle. The CDR3: CASSSGGSRVDYTF. CDR3 nucleotides: TGTGCCAGCAGCTCTGGTGGAAGCAGGGTTGACTACACCTTC.

This clone occurred once. This chain connects TRBV10-3 to TRBJ1-5; no definite D call. Looked up from germline, CDR1 is ENHRY and CDR2 is SYGVKD. CDR3 length: 12 residues. Trimming cost V 6 bases and J 4 bases, with 7 bases left between them. CDR3 DNA sequence: TGTGCCATCAGCTCTTTAAATCAGCCCCAGCATTTT. It encodes CAISSLNQPQHF.

This clone was picked up a small number of times. V gene TRBV29-1 combines with J gene TRBJ1-1; D is unclear. Between the trimmed V and J ends, which lost 4 bases and 1 base, there was a span of 7 bases. Germline lookup yields CDR1 SQVTM and CDR2 ANQGSEA. This CDR3 has 12 residues. The CDR3 loop reads CSVVAWNTEAFF. In DNA form, the CDR3 reads TGCAGCGTTGTAGCCTGGAACACTGAAGCTTTCTTT.

This sequence joins TRBV18 and TRBJ2-3; 8 bases fit TRBD1. The CDR3 runs to 15 residues. The V gene's germline CDR1 is KGHSH and CDR2 LQKENI. V lost 2 bases to trimming and J lost 2 bases; unmatched junction nucleotides: 3. The CDR3 is CASSPWDRTTDTQYF. The CDR3 DNA sequence: TGTGCCAGCTCACCATGGGACAGGACCACAGATACGCAGTATTTT.

V gene TRBV12-5 combines with J gene TRBJ2-7, with D perhaps matching TRBD2 (5 bases). Trimming took off 2 bases at V and 0 bases at J, with 14 bases between the two ends. This CDR3 spans 16 amino acids. The germline gives CDR1 LGHNT, CDR2 FRNRAP. The CDR3 bases are TGTGCTAGTGGTTTGTCCGGGATCGGCATCTCCTACGAGCAGTACTTC. Protein: CASGLSGIGISYEQYF.

This clone appeared a few times. This sequence joins TRBV19 and TRBJ1-5; D unresolved. Germline-derived CDR1 and CDR2 are LNHDA and SQIVND (reference sequence). V lost 4 bases and J 6 bases, leaving 16 bases between the germline ends. This CDR3 region has 15 residues. The CDR3 reads CASSTQTGIRQPQHF. The CDR3 DNA sequence: TGTGCCAGTAGTACCCAGACCGGGATTCGTCAGCCCCAGCATTTT.

The rearrangement joins TRBV7-8 to TRBJ2-4; 7 bases are a match to TRBD1. Germline V lookup: CDR1 SGHVS, CDR2 FQNEAQ. This CDR3 has 15 residues. Trimming at V came to 1 base and at J to 6 bases, leaving 6 bases not matched to a gene. In DNA form, the CDR3 reads TGTGCCAGCAGCTTAGAGGGGGACAGCGGAAACATTCAGTACTTC. This gives the protein CASSLEGDSGNIQYF.

V and J are TRBV20-1 and TRBJ1-4, with D possibly TRBD1 on 6 matching bases. The CDR3 loop spans 14 amino acids. The V end was cut by 3 bases, the J end by 7 bases, with 15 bases between. CDR1 is DFQATT, CDR2 SNEGSKA, per germline (reference sequence). The CDR3 coding sequence is TGCAGTGCTAGTTCTAGAGGGGGAAGTGAAAAACTGTTTTTT. Translating gives CSASSRGGSEKLFF.

The chain recombines TRBV21-1 with TRBJ1-2; the table names TRBD1, a call not compared with the DNA. TRBV21-1 counts as a pseudogene. CDR3 length: 20 residues. The CDR3 reads CASSLRTGTAPNRANYGYTF. The CDR3 region has the DNA TGTGCCAGCAGCCTTAGGACAGGGACGGCTCCTAATCGAGCTAACTATGGCTACACCTTC.

CDR3 residues: CASSLGPRTSGRFDEQFF. Written as DNA, the CDR3 is TGTGCCAGCAGCTTAGGCCCTAGGACTAGCGGGAGATTCGATGAGCAGTTCTTC. The V gene is TRBV7-9, the J gene TRBJ2-1, with 13 bases lining up with TRBD2. The CDR3 length is 18 residues. The V gene end was trimmed by 1 base and the J gene end by 8 bases; junction bases not matched to a gene: 11. The germline gives CDR1 SEHNR, CDR2 FQNEAQ (reference sequence). Using reference TRBV7-9 and TRBJ2-1 for the parts outside the CDR3, the full variable domain is DTGVSQNPRHKITKRGQNVTFRCDPISEHNRLYWYRQTLGQGPEFLTYFQNEAQLEKSRLLSDRFSAERPKGSFSTLEIQRTEQGDSAMYLCASSLGPRTSGRFDEQFFGPGTRLTVL.

This clone occurred a few times. V and J are TRBV24-1 and TRBJ2-7; weak D call: TRBD2 (6 bases). V lost 6 bases to trimming and J lost 0 bases, with 17 bases between them. Germline CDR1 reads KGHDR; CDR2 reads SFDVKD. CDR3 size: 16 residues. CDR3 sequence (DNA): TGTGCCACCAGTAGGGCCGGGACTTTTACCTCCTACGAGCAGTACTTC. Its translation: CATSRAGTFTSYEQYF.

V usage is TRBV13 and J usage is TRBJ2-5; 11 bases agree with TRBD2. Germline CDR1 reads PRHDT; CDR2 reads FYEKMQ (reference sequence). The CDR3 sequence is 15 residues long. Germline trimming cut 5 bases from V and 2 bases from J; bases unmatched to any gene: 4. The CDR3 nucleotides read TGTGCCAGCAGCCTTCGACTAGCGGGACAAGAGACCCAGTACTTC. This sequence encodes CASSLRLAGQETQYF.

The chain employs TRBV18 and TRBJ2-1; D unresolved. CDR1 KGHSH and CDR2 LQKENI come from the germline V gene. CDR3 length equals 15 residues. V dropped 5 bases and J dropped 0 bases, with 11 bases sitting between them. CDR3 residues: CASSSVKSSYNEQFF. As DNA, the CDR3 is TGTGCCAGCTCATCGGTCAAGAGCTCCTACAATGAGCAGTTCTTC.